The text below deals with one TCR beta chain. The antigen is not known. The sample is drawn from a study of shared clonotypes between healthy human individuals. V lost 4 bases and J lost 5; bases outside the gene matches: 9. In germline, CDR1 is SGHTA, CDR2 FQGNSA. This CDR3 spans 17 amino acids. Partitioning of CD4+ cells yielded a CD45RA+ naive subset and a CD45RA-negative memory subset. Original handling: Filtering was not the same, since immunoSEQ gave junction-only sequences without quality scores. Produced via immunoSEQ multiplex PCR; TCRdb's table is partial and in-frame only. V and J calls and clone size are as listed in that table; D and trimming were resolved from the DNA. The sample includes roughly 2.5 million clones, approximately 94% of them seen just once. Whole-study results and caveats: There were few donors, and this limited the genetic and exposure-history diversity represented.

The clonotype originates from a man aged 18 to 35 in good health. The material sequenced was naive CD4+ T cells sorted from blood. The subset is: CD45RA+ positively selected. The chain is built from TRBV7-2 and TRBJ2-5; 14 nucleotides match TRBD2. The CDR3 DNA sequence: TGTGCCAGCAGCTCGATCGGACTAGCGGGGGGATCGGAGACCCAGTACTTC. Translated: CASSSIGLAGGSETQYF. The variable domain in full, with the rest retrieved from reference TRBV7-2 and TRBJ2-5, is GAGVSQSPSNKVTEKGKDVELRCDPISGHTALYWYRQSLGQGLEFLIYFQGNSAPDKSGLPSDRFSAERTGGSVSTLTIQRTQQEDSAVYLCASSSIGLAGGSETQYFGPGTRLLVL.